The entry below describes one T cell receptor (beta chain). Its antigen remains undetermined. No much larger clone exists at a distance of one base, and base qualities are not known. The data derive from a study of Tregs in tolerant kidney transplant recipients (dated by TCRdb to between 2018 and 2020). Study-wide context: Before combined kidney and bone marrow transplantation, this study identified donor-specific regulatory T cells using TCRbeta sequencing and then followed those same cells after transplant. Here is what the overall study found, with its caveats: For some patients, the PCR primers changed as time went on, which meant samples from those patients could not be compared with one another at the nucleotide level. The most biologically relevant and donor-specific TCRbeta repertoire appeared to be identified by expanding Tregs with activated donor B cells. Biological reproducibility was not directly assessed, although technical replication error appeared to be minimal. In tolerant patients, the expansion of donor-specific Tregs was greater than global Treg expansion, suggesting that the expansion was antigen-driven rather than nonspecific. Because the study included only a small number of patients, the results must be confirmed in larger populations and under other immunosuppression protocols.

Related donors were used in the transplants with nonmyeloablative bone marrow transplantation, and mixed chimerism was transient in the human trials. Thawed PBMCs were FACS-sorted into unstimulated Tregs (CD4+CD25+CD127-), CD4+ non-Tregs (CD4+CD25-), CD4 cells and CD8 cells. Patients were several combined kidney and bone marrow transplant recipients from the ITN036ST trial, and only these trial subjects had samples available. Healthy control blood was separated into PBMCs by Ficoll density gradient and cryopreserved, and patient PBMCs were collected both before and after transplant. For TCRbeta CDR3 sequencing, genomic DNA was extracted from sorted cells using the QIAGEN DNeasy Blood and Tissue Kit. High-throughput TCRbeta CDR3 sequencing, which included PCR amplification with bias correction and internal controls, was done commercially through immunoSEQ. The authors processed their data as follows. Unique productive TCRbeta sequences were defined by CDR3 nucleotide sequence where primers matched, and otherwise by CDR3 amino acid sequence together with Vbeta and Jbeta genes. Sorting error was corrected by removing sequences shared between sorted populations at a frequency ratio of 2:1 or less, and the remaining shared sequences were assigned to the higher population. A sequence was defined as donor-reactive if the sequence was expanded at least 5-fold in CFSE-low cells compared with unstimulated cells and had a frequency of at least 0.01% in CFSE-low cells. Repertoire divergence was quantified by Jensen-Shannon divergence calculated from the top 100 TCRbeta sequences ranked by frequency. For samples with multiple sequencing runs, sorting error was corrected in each run separately before the runs were combined. TCRdb limited this immuneACCESS table to in-frame rearrangements with V and J called. A share of clones is missing; checked studies link under half to unresolved V genes, and the rest is unexplained. For V, J and clone size, that table is used; D and trimming come from the DNA. Across this sample there are about 52,000 clones, with about 89% seen only once. The ten largest clones represent roughly 15% of the sample.

The V and J ends are trimmed by 1 base and 5 bases, leaving 14 bases between them. The CDR3 goes from the cysteine to the phenylalanine over 15 residues. This entry keeps only the CDR3 DNA: 45 bases, framed from base 1. The germline V gene yields MDHEN for CDR1 and SYDVKM for CDR2. The origin of this receptor is a human patient who received a combined kidney and bone marrow transplant. Because of the transplant, the T cells may be the graft donor's rather than the patient's own. The sequence joins TRBV28 to TRBJ1-2; no D gene is confidently identified. The specimen was CD8+ T cells from blood (PBMCs), collected 24 months after the transplant. The CDR3 here reads CASSLSGTLRYGYTF. The bases read TGTGCCAGCAGTTTATCTGGCACTTTGAGGTATGGCTACACCTTC.